A selection of T cell receptor beta chains follows, all from one sample in a study of Graves' ophthalmopathy and Graves' hyperthyroidism. TCRdb re-analysed the multiplex PCR reads in MiXCR, keeping a single row per CDR3 protein. The table includes about 480,000 distinct CDR3 sequences, roughly 14% detected once. The sample consisted of blood. These receptors were obtained from a woman aged 25-40 years with Graves' ophthalmopathy. Both conserved end residues are trimmed from each CDR3. The order of the fields is J gene, V gene, CDR3 protein.

j_gene: TRBJ2-4
v_gene: TRBV2
CDR3aa: AGGQSKNIQY

j_gene: TRBJ1-1
v_gene: TRBV12-3/TRBV12-4
CDR3aa: ASSFAAPGWNTEAF

j_gene: TRBJ1-6
v_gene: TRBV28
CDR3aa: ASNYKDYNSPLH

j_gene: TRBJ1-3
v_gene: TRBV10-3
CDR3aa: AISGGTAFSGNTIY

j_gene: TRBJ1-2
v_gene: TRBV28
CDR3aa: ASSLSRTGGVYGYT

j_gene: TRBJ2-2
v_gene: TRBV9
CDR3aa: ASSTQGSGELF

j_gene: TRBJ1-5
v_gene: TRBV12-3/TRBV12-4
CDR3aa: ASSLAGVINQPQH

j_gene: TRBJ2-5
v_gene: TRBV20-1
CDR3aa: SARDRGELETQY

j_gene: TRBJ1-2
v_gene: TRBV6-1
CDR3aa: ASGGTGAVLYGYT

j_gene: TRBJ2-4
v_gene: TRBV7-2
CDR3aa: ASSMDHKNIKY

j_gene: TRBJ1-2
v_gene: TRBV28
CDR3aa: ASRHDRFYGYT

j_gene: TRBJ1-2
v_gene: TRBV6-1
CDR3aa: ALRPGYDYGYT

j_gene: TRBJ1-2
v_gene: TRBV20-1
CDR3aa: SAREDRGNGYT